These 24 T cell receptor beta chains share one sample of origin, sequenced in a study of T-cell reconstitution after alpha-beta-depleted transplantation in children. It was with unique molecular identifiers that the TCRbeta library was prepared. TCRdb reprocessed the PCR reads via MiXCR and lists one record per CDR3 protein. The table has about a million distinct CDR3 sequences, 25% to 35% seen once; the top ten hold over 25%. The sample in question was PBMCs, mostly from graft donor cells, obtained 360 days after TCRalphabeta/CD19-depleted stem cell transplant. These receptors all come from a boy younger than two who had a stem cell transplant for SCID, so the T cells may come from the graft donor.

This chain joins TRBV20-1 and TRBJ2-2; 7 bases line up with TRBD2. In germline, CDR1 is DFQATT, CDR2 SNEGSKA (reference sequence). Trimming took 3 bases from V and 4 from J; bases not matched to a gene: 5. This CDR3 is 14 amino acids long. The DNA for the CDR3 is TGCAGTGCTAGGGGGAGGGATTCCACCGGGGAGCTGTTTTTT. Translating gives CSARGRDSTGELFF.

This clonotype was detected a few times. V usage is TRBV5-1 and J usage is TRBJ2-1; 8 bases align to TRBD2. The CDR3 runs to 14 residues. Per germline, CDR1 SGHRS and CDR2 YFSETQ. J gave up 7 bases and V 3 bases, and 6 bases lay outside the gene matches. In DNA, the CDR3 is TGCGCCAGCAGCTCGAGCGGGGGCTTAAATGAGCAGTTCTTC. It yields the protein CASSSSGGLNEQFF.

This clonotype was detected a few times. CDR3 loop: CASSLGGAVAKNIQYF. The CDR3 DNA sequence: TGTGCCAGCAGCTTAGGGGGGGCGGTAGCCAAAAACATTCAGTACTTC. This chain uses TRBV7-8 with TRBJ2-4; D may be TRBD1 or TRBD2 (6 bases each). This CDR3 contains 16 residues. CDR1 SGHVS and CDR2 FQNEAQ come from the germline V gene. V lost 1 base to trimming and J lost 0 bases, with 10 bases between them.

The chain joins TRBV12-3 or TRBV12-4 to TRBJ2-3; TRBD1 might be the D (5 bases). The ends were cut back, 3 bases at V and 1 base at J, with 8 bases in the middle. The CDR3 length is 14 residues. Written as DNA, the CDR3 is TGTGCCAGCAGTTTCCCCAGGGGCACAGATACGCAGTATTTT. Translating gives CASSFPRGTDTQYF.

This clonotype was picked up a small number of times. The V gene is TRBV7-4, the J gene TRBJ2-7; tentative D call: TRBD2 (6 bases). Trimming pared 1 base from V and 1 base from J, leaving 20 bases between. Germline CDR1 SGHVT, CDR2 SQSDAQ. This CDR3 contains 18 residues. The CDR3 region is CASSLGFLGDSLSYEQYF. The CDR3 DNA sequence: TGTGCCAGCAGCTTAGGGTTTCTGGGGGACTCACTTTCCTACGAGCAGTACTTC.

This clonotype has a handful of counts. The chain has TRBV6-5 and TRBJ2-3; TRBD2 might be the D (6 bases). Per the germline V gene, CDR1 is MNHEY and CDR2 is SVGAGI. The CDR3 runs 13 residues. The V and J ends lost 0 bases and 5 bases respectively, with 6 bases between them. This CDR3 reads CASSYSEGDTQYF. The CDR3 DNA is TGTGCCAGCAGTTACTCGGAGGGAGATACGCAGTATTTT.

The chain uses TRBV5-1 and TRBJ1-2; D ambiguous. V lost 7 bases and J 0 bases, leaving 10 bases between the germline ends. The CDR3 runs to 13 residues. CDR1 and CDR2 (germline): SGHRS, YFSETQ. DNA for the CDR3: TGCGCCAGCGCCCTTTGGACTAACTATGGCTACACCTTC. Translation: CASALWTNYGYTF.

This clonotype was observed a handful of times. The chain carries TRBV6-5 and TRBJ2-4; the D gene is possibly TRBD1 (5 bases). V lost 1 base, J lost 7 bases, and 8 bases lay in between. The CDR3 has 13 residues. Germline V lookup: CDR1 MNHEY, CDR2 SVGAGI. CDR3 coding DNA: TGTGCCAGCAGTTACTGGGGCGCGAACATTCAGTACTTC. It is translated as CASSYWGANIQYF.

This chain links TRBV2 with TRBJ1-1, with D possibly TRBD1 on 5 matching bases. This CDR3 spans 12 amino acids. V lost 6 bases to trimming and J lost 6 bases, with 11 bases between them. Germline V gene data show CDR1 as SNHLY and CDR2 as FYNNEI. CDR3 sequence: CASRQRDAEAFF. CDR3 DNA: TGTGCCAGCAGGCAGAGGGACGCTGAAGCTTTCTTT. Looking up the rest from reference TRBV2 and TRBJ1-1 gives the full variable domain: EPEVTQTPSHQVTQMGQEVILRCVPISNHLYFYWYRQILGQKVEFLVSFYNNEISEKSEIFDDQFSVERPDGSNFTLKIRSTKLEDSAMYFCASRQRDAEAFFGQGTRLTVV.

The genes are TRBV2 and TRBJ2-6, with 12 bases that match TRBD2. The junction had 7 bases not matched to a gene; V was cut back by 10 bases and J by 0 bases. This CDR3 comprises 17 residues. Per the germline V gene, CDR1 is SNHLY and CDR2 is FYNNEI. The CDR3 sequence is CATHRLAGASGANVLTF. The CDR3 DNA sequence: TGTGCCACCCACCGACTAGCGGGGGCCTCTGGGGCCAACGTCCTGACTTTC.

The J gene is TRBJ1-6, the V gene TRBV20-1; 8 bases align to TRBD1. The CDR3 extends over 13 amino acids. Germline lookup yields CDR1 DFQATT and CDR2 SNEGSKA (reference sequence). The V segment lost 6 bases and the J segment 9 bases; nucleotides outside the gene matches: 7. CDR3 in amino acids: CSAGGDRSSPLHF. The DNA of the CDR3 is TGCAGTGCCGGAGGGGACAGGTCTTCACCCCTCCACTTT.

The chain recombines TRBV4-1 with TRBJ1-5, with D possibly TRBD1 on 5 matching bases. Germline V gives CDR1 MGHRA, CDR2 YSYEKL. The CDR3 is 19 residues long. Trimming pared 4 bases from V and 0 bases from J, leaving 22 bases between. The CDR3 here is CASSRRDRGRGYSNQPQHF. The CDR3 DNA sequence: TGCGCCAGCAGCCGTCGGGACCGAGGGCGGGGGTATAGCAATCAGCCCCAGCATTTT.

The chain couples TRBV4-1 to TRBJ2-7; 10 bases match TRBD1. The germline V gene encodes CDR1 MGHRA and CDR2 YSYEKL. J gave up 2 bases and V 4 bases, and 11 bases lay outside the gene matches. CDR3 length: 17 amino acids. CDR3 amino acids: CASSPGSLGTGAYEQYF. Here the CDR3 DNA reads TGCGCCAGCAGCCCTGGAAGCCTCGGGACAGGGGCCTACGAGCAGTACTTC.

This clonotype appeared a few times. The genes are TRBV15 and TRBJ1-2; the D gene is possibly TRBD1 (6 bases). This CDR3 contains 18 residues. Germline lookup yields CDR1 LNHNV and CDR2 YYDKDF (reference sequence). V lost 0 bases to trimming and J lost 9 bases, with 26 bases between them. This chain's CDR3 is CATSRDRLRTAGRDRYTF. The CDR3 DNA sequence: TGTGCCACCAGCAGAGATAGACTACGGACAGCGGGCAGGGATCGCTACACCTTC.

The table lists this clonotype with a few counts. This chain connects TRBV20-1 to TRBJ1-5; D is possibly TRBD1 (6 bases). The ends were cut back, 3 bases at V and 9 bases at J, with 21 bases in the middle. The CDR3 sequence is 15 residues long. In germline, CDR1 is DFQATT, CDR2 SNEGSKA (reference sequence). CDR3 coding DNA: TGCAGTGCTAGGGAGACTGGGGGGCCCTTGAGGCCCCAGCATTTT. It yields the protein CSARETGGPLRPQHF.

The chain carries TRBV4-1 and TRBJ1-4; D is undetermined. CDR1 is MGHRA, CDR2 YSYEKL, per germline. The CDR3 runs 17 residues. V was shortened by 1 base and J by 7 bases, with 19 bases between the two germline ends. CDR3 protein: CASSQARRGDLGEKLFF. The CDR3 bases are TGCGCCAGCAGCCAAGCTCGGCGGGGAGACCTGGGTGAAAAACTGTTTTTT.

The chain uses TRBV5-6 and TRBJ2-1, with D maybe TRBD2 (7 bases). The CDR3 has 15 amino acids. V lost 6 bases and J 0 bases, leaving 13 bases between the germline ends. Germline V CDR1 and CDR2: SGHDT, YYEEEE. CDR3 bases: TGTGCCAGCACCGGGGGGCTAAGCTCCTACAATGAGCAGTTCTTC. It is translated as CASTGGLSSYNEQFF.

This clonotype was seen a handful of times. The chain has TRBV12-3 or TRBV12-4 and TRBJ2-1, with TRBD1 as a possible D gene (5 bases). The V and J ends lost 7 bases and 7 bases respectively, with 23 bases between them. There are 16 residues in the CDR3. CDR3 protein: CASTPEAGRVVNEQFF. The CDR3, as DNA: TGTGCCAGCACCCCTGAGGCCGGCAGGGTAGTTAATGAGCAGTTCTTC.

This clonotype was observed at least ten times. This chain uses TRBV5-1 with TRBJ1-1; D not resolved. Deletions cut 1 base from V and 1 base from J, with 8 bases between. This CDR3 contains 14 residues. The germline gives CDR1 SGHRS, CDR2 YFSETQ. The CDR3 spells CASSLSGPNTEAFF. DNA of the CDR3: TGCGCCAGCAGCTTGAGTGGCCCGAACACTGAAGCTTTCTTT.

This clonotype was seen ten or more times. The chain carries TRBV24-1 and TRBJ1-1, with D unresolved. V lost 11 bases to trimming and J lost 1 base, with 13 bases between them. The CDR3 covers 13 residues. The germline V gene encodes CDR1 KGHDR and CDR2 SFDVKD. Here the CDR3 reads CASSSRGNTEAFF. Here the CDR3 DNA reads TGTGCCAGCTCATCCCGGGGGAACACTGAAGCTTTCTTT.

The chain uses TRBV29-1 and TRBJ2-7; 10 positions agree with TRBD1. Trimming removed 6 bases from V and 5 bases from J; junction bases left unmatched: 13. CDR3 size: 15 residues. From germline, CDR1 is SQVTM and CDR2 ANQGSEA. For the CDR3, the DNA is TGCAGCGTCTGGACAGGGGGGAGTAATCGGGACGAGCAGTACTTC. It encodes CSVWTGGSNRDEQYF.

The chain recombines TRBV5-6 with TRBJ2-1; D not resolved. Germline assignment: CDR1 SGHDT and CDR2 YYEEEE. V lost 4 bases, J lost 2 bases, and 13 bases lay in between. The CDR3 consists of 15 residues. CDR3: CASSPELTTYNEQFF. Here the CDR3 DNA reads TGTGCCAGCAGCCCGGAGCTAACAACCTACAATGAGCAGTTCTTC.

The chain carries TRBV20-1 and TRBJ1-1; 10 bases match TRBD1. V lost 6 bases, J lost 8 bases, and 18 bases stayed unmatched. The CDR3 spans 16 residues. Germline loops: CDR1 DFQATT, CDR2 SNEGSKA (reference sequence). The CDR3 loop reads CSAGRTGGLKSHEAFF. The CDR3, as DNA: TGCAGTGCGGGACGGACAGGGGGTTTGAAGTCCCACGAAGCTTTCTTT.

The chain carries TRBV5-1 and TRBJ2-3, with TRBD2 identical over 9 bases. This CDR3 has 16 amino acids. Germline assignment: CDR1 SGHRS and CDR2 YFSETQ. V shed 2 bases and J 6 bases; nucleotides not matched to a gene: 10. This CDR3 is CASSFPLLAGSDTQYF. The CDR3 region has the DNA TGCGCCAGCAGCTTCCCACTCCTAGCGGGGTCGGATACGCAGTATTTT. Full variable domain (rest looked up from reference TRBV5-1 and TRBJ2-3): KAGVTQTPRYLIKTRGQQVTLSCSPISGHRSVSWYQQTPGQGLQFLFEYFSETQRNKGNFPGRFSGRQFSNSRSEMNVSTLELGDSALYLCASSFPLLAGSDTQYFGPGTRLTVL.